The clone carrying this T cell receptor (beta chain) turned up a few times. This entry belongs to a study of control samples from healthy donors and cancer patients. Germline values: CDR1 LNHDA, CDR2 SQIVND (reference sequence). CDR3 size: 17 residues. V lost 5 bases, J lost 5 bases, and 13 bases stayed unmatched. TCRdb keeps only in-frame clones here, not all; method: immunoSEQ multiplex PCR. The profile shows 90,000 to 120,000 clones, approximately 82% of them singletons. The clonotype originates from a young man in good health. Sequencing used blood. The chain carries TRBV19 and TRBJ2-1, with TRBD2 matching over 9 bases. In DNA form, the CDR3 reads TGTGCCAGTAGTCCCTCCCCTCACCTAGCGGGGAACAATGAGCAGTTCTTC. Its translation is CASSPSPHLAGNNEQFF. The full variable domain, its missing parts supplied by reference TRBV19 and TRBJ2-1, is DGGITQSPKYLFRKEGQNVTLSCEQNLNHDAMYWYRQDPGQGLRLIYYSQIVNDFQKGDIAEGYSVSREKKESFPLTVTSAQKNPTAFYLCASSPSPHLAGNNEQFFGPGTRLTVL.